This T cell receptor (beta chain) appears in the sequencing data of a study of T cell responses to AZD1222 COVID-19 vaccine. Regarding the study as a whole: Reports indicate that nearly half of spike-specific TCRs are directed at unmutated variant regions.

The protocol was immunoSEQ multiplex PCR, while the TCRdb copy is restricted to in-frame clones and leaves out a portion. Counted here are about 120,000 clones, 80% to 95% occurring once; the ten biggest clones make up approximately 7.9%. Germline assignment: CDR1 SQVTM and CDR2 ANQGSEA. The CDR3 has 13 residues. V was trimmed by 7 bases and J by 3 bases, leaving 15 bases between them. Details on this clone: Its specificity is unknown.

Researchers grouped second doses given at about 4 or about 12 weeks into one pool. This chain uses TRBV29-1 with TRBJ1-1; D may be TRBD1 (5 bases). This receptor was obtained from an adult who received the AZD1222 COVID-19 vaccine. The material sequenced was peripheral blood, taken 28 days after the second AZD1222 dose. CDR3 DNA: TGCAGCGGTGCCTCCAGGGCCGACACTGAAGCTTTCTTT. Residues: CSGASRADTEAFF.